One and the same sample provided the 22 T cell receptor beta chains below, sequenced in a study of blood T cell repertoires in COVID-19. Sequenced by immunoSEQ multiplex PCR; TCRdb stores in-frame clones only, minus some. The sample shows around 80,000 clones, about 80% of them seen only once. Sequencing was done on a sample of peripheral blood. All receptors come from a human donor in a cohort sampled during active COVID-19.

CDR3 protein: CASSATGGSYNSPLHF. In nucleotides, the CDR3 is TGTGCCAGCAGCGCGACAGGGGGCTCCTATAATTCACCCCTCCACTTT. This chain links TRBV5-4 with TRBJ1-6, with TRBD1 identical over 9 bases. Germline assignment: CDR1 SGHNT and CDR2 YYREEE (reference sequence). This CDR3 has 16 residues. The V gene end was trimmed by 4 bases and the J gene end by 0 bases; junction bases not matched to a gene: 2.

The chain joins TRBV5-1 to TRBJ2-7; 8 bases fit TRBD1. The CDR3 has 13 residues. CDR1 is SGHRS and CDR2 is YFSETQ in the germline V gene. Trimming at V came to 4 bases and at J to 6 bases, leaving 6 bases not matched to a gene. CDR3 nucleotides: TGCGCCAGCAGCAGCCCAACAGGGGGCGAGCAGTACTTC. This codes for CASSSPTGGEQYF.

The chain is built from TRBV5-5 and TRBJ2-2; a weak D match, TRBD2 (5 bases). Germline V gene data show CDR1 as SGHKS and CDR2 as YYEKEE (reference sequence). The CDR3 is made up of 16 amino acids. The V end lost 0 bases, the J end lost 4 bases, and 13 bases lay between the germline ends. The CDR3 DNA sequence: TGTGCCAGCAGCTTGGACTCTAGCCGGTTCACCGGGGAGCTGTTTTTT. As protein: CASSLDSSRFTGELFF.

This rearrangement joins TRBV2 to TRBJ1-5; 7 bases are shared with TRBD1. Germline V gene sequence: CDR1 SNHLY, CDR2 FYNNEI. J lost 0 bases, V lost 9 bases, and 5 bases had no gene match. The CDR3 runs 14 residues. CDR3 residues: CASTGTASNQPQHF. In DNA, the CDR3 is TGTGCCAGTACAGGGACAGCTAGCAATCAGCCCCAGCATTTT.

The chain recombines TRBV10-3 with TRBJ2-5; TRBD2 matches 8 bases. The CDR3 is made up of 15 amino acids. V dropped 3 bases and J dropped 0; count of bases not matched to a gene: 3. Germline V gene data show CDR1 as ENHRY and CDR2 as SYGVKD. The CDR3 DNA sequence: TGTGCCATCAGTGAAGGGACTAGGTACCAAGAGACCCAGTACTTC. Protein product: CAISEGTRYQETQYF.

This rearrangement joins TRBV10-2 to TRBJ2-2, with 7 bases that match TRBD1. Germline CDR1 WSHSY, CDR2 SAAADI. The length of the CDR3 is 13 residues. V lost 8 bases and J lost 4; bases outside the gene matches: 4. The chain's CDR3 is CASSSGGTGELFF. The CDR3 region has the DNA TGCGCCAGCTCGTCAGGGGGCACCGGGGAGCTGTTTTTT.

The chain joins TRBV28 to TRBJ2-3; 10 nucleotides agree with TRBD2. V shed 6 bases and J 3 bases; nucleotides not matched to a gene: 9. This CDR3 has 16 amino acids. CDR1 MDHEN and CDR2 SYDVKM come from the germline V gene. The CDR3 loop reads CASSSPSGRGTDTQYF. The CDR3 nucleotides read TGTGCCAGCAGCTCTCCTAGCGGGAGAGGGACAGATACGCAGTATTTT.

This chain links TRBV18 with TRBJ2-5, with D tentatively TRBD1 (6 bases). CDR3 length: 12 residues. Looked up from germline, CDR1 is KGHSH and CDR2 is LQKENI. Trimming took off 9 bases at V and 1 base at J, with 9 bases between the two ends. The chain's CDR3 is CASWGPQETQYF. Written as DNA, the CDR3 is TGTGCCAGTTGGGGGCCCCAAGAGACCCAGTACTTC.

The chain carries TRBV5-4 and TRBJ2-1; TRBD1 aligns across 9 bases. Germline V gene data show CDR1 as SGHNT and CDR2 as YYREEE (reference sequence). This CDR3 spans 15 amino acids. V was pared by 3 bases and J by 4 bases, with 5 bases of the junction left unmatched. The CDR3 loop reads CASSSGGQGYNEQFF. CDR3 in DNA: TGTGCCAGCAGCTCCGGTGGACAGGGGTACAATGAGCAGTTCTTC. The variable domain in full, with the rest retrieved from reference TRBV5-4 and TRBJ2-1, is ETGVTQSPTHLIKTRGQQVTLRCSSQSGHNTVSWYQQALGQGPQFIFQYYREEENGRGNFPPRFSGLQFPNYSSELNVNALELDDSALYLCASSSGGQGYNEQFFGPGTRLTVL.

The chain joins TRBV3-1 (or the pseudogene TRBV3-2) to TRBJ1-5; a weak D match, TRBD1 (6 bases). Between the trimmed V and J ends, which lost 0 bases and 4 bases, there was a span of 10 bases. This CDR3 is built from 15 residues. The germline V gene encodes CDR1 LGHDT and CDR2 YNNKEL (reference sequence). In DNA form, the CDR3 reads TGTGCCAGCAGCCAAGATCAGGGGCCAAATCAGCCCCAGCATTTT. Translated, it gives CASSQDQGPNQPQHF.

This clone has just a few counts. V is TRBV6-2 or TRBV6-3 and J is TRBJ2-6; TRBD1 matches at 7 bases. V gave up 5 bases and J gave up 2 bases; unmatched junction bases: 3. Per the germline V gene, CDR1 is MNHEY and CDR2 is SVGEGT. The CDR3 runs to 15 residues. The CDR3 bases are TGTGCCAGCAGTCCCGACAGGGCTGGGGCCAACGTCCTGACTTTC. Translation gives CASSPDRAGANVLTF.

This chain joins TRBV3-1 (or the pseudogene TRBV3-2) and TRBJ2-2; TRBD1 aligns across 7 bases. Germline-derived CDR1 and CDR2 are LGHDT and YNNKEL (reference sequence). The CDR3 is 18 amino acids. Losses at the gene ends were 1 base for V and 0 bases for J; bases not matched to a gene: 8. DNA of the CDR3: TGTGCCAGCAGCCAAGTTAGACCGGGACAGTCGAACACCGGGGAGCTGTTTTTT. The encoded protein is CASSQVRPGQSNTGELFF.

The CDR3 region is CASSQRQLMDTQYF. CDR3 coding DNA: TGTGCCAGCAGCCAACGACAGCTTATGGATACGCAGTATTTT. The rearrangement uses TRBV5-5 and TRBJ2-3; weak D call: TRBD1 (5 bases). This CDR3 contains 14 residues. Germline-derived CDR1 and CDR2 are SGHKS and YYEKEE (reference sequence). V was trimmed by 4 bases and J by 6 bases, leaving 15 bases between them.

This rearrangement joins TRBV2 to TRBJ2-2; 10 nucleotides line up with TRBD1. Germline lookup yields CDR1 SNHLY and CDR2 FYNNEI. The CDR3 sequence is 16 residues long. The V and J ends lost 8 bases and 1 base, in that order; junction bases with no gene match: 7. CDR3 loop: CASWTGQGVNTGELFF. The CDR3 DNA sequence: TGTGCCAGCTGGACCGGACAGGGGGTGAACACCGGGGAGCTGTTTTTT.

The rearrangement links TRBV5-1 to TRBJ2-7; 9 bases align to TRBD1. Germline loops: CDR1 SGHRS, CDR2 YFSETQ. V gave up 0 bases and J gave up 7 bases; unmatched junction bases: 8. CDR3 length: 15 amino acids. The CDR3 reads CASSLAGQGSREQYF. Written as DNA, the CDR3 is TGCGCCAGCAGCTTGGCCGGACAGGGGAGTAGAGAGCAGTACTTC.

The J gene is TRBJ1-5, the V gene TRBV19; D call uncertain. The CDR3 extends over 17 amino acids. CDR1 is LNHDA, CDR2 SQIVND, per germline (reference sequence). Trimming shortened V by 2 bases and J by 4 bases, and 18 bases separated the two germline ends. CDR3 DNA: TGTGCCAGTAGTATATCTGAAATCTACAGACGAAATCAGCCCCAGCATTTT. Translated, it gives CASSISEIYRRNQPQHF.

The chain combines TRBV16 with TRBJ1-1; the match to TRBD1 covers 7 bases. With 5 bases clipped from V and 6 bases from J, the junction kept 12 bases outside the gene matches. Germline assignment: CDR1 KGHSY and CDR2 FQNENV. CDR3 length equals 15 residues. The CDR3 protein is CASSTNPQGLAEAFF. Written as DNA, the CDR3 is TGTGCCAGCAGCACTAATCCACAGGGGTTGGCTGAAGCTTTCTTT.

The chain carries TRBV5-6 and TRBJ2-3, with TRBD2 matching over 10 bases. With 4 bases clipped from V and 3 bases from J, the junction kept 2 bases outside the gene matches. The CDR3 is made up of 14 amino acids. Germline V gene lookup returns CDR1 SGHDT and CDR2 YYEEEE. CDR3 nucleotide sequence: TGTGCCAGCAGCCAGGGACTAGCGACAGATACGCAGTATTTT. This translates into CASSQGLATDTQYF. Using reference TRBV5-6 and TRBJ2-3 for the parts outside the CDR3, the full variable domain is DAGVTQSPTHLIKTRGQQVTLRCSPKSGHDTVSWYQQALGQGPQFIFQYYEEEERQRGNFPDRFSGHQFPNYSSELNVNALLLGDSALYLCASSQGLATDTQYFGPGTRLTVL.

V and J are TRBV9 and TRBJ2-2; no reliable D call. With 0 bases removed from V and 1 base from J, the gap between germline ends came to 7 bases. This CDR3 comprises 15 residues. CDR1 and CDR2 from the germline V gene are SGDLS and YYNGEE. CDR3 protein: CASSVVTVNTGELFF. CDR3 coding DNA: TGTGCCAGCAGCGTAGTAACGGTGAACACCGGGGAGCTGTTTTTT.

The chain uses TRBV12-2 and TRBJ2-7; TRBD2 is the table's D call, not checked against the DNA. TRBV12-2 is termed a pseudogene. The CDR3 runs to 14 residues. CDR3 in amino acids: CASRFERATREQYF. CDR3 in DNA: TGTGCAAGTCGCTTTGAGCGGGCGACTCGCGAGCAGTACTTC.

The chain combines TRBV5-1 with TRBJ1-4; D gene unclear. CDR1 is SGHRS and CDR2 is YFSETQ in the germline V gene. Trimming cost V 0 bases and J 5 bases, with 8 bases left between them. This CDR3 comprises 14 residues. The CDR3 DNA follows: TGCGCCAGCAGCTTGGCCGGGTTAAATGAAAAACTGTTTTTT. The encoded protein is CASSLAGLNEKLFF.

The chain is built from TRBV7-9 and TRBJ2-1; 7 bases agree with TRBD1. The V gene's germline CDR1 is SEHNR and CDR2 FQNEAQ (reference sequence). Germline trimming cut 5 bases from V and 4 bases from J; bases unmatched to any gene: 5. The CDR3 has 14 residues. CDR3 nucleotide sequence: TGTGCCAGCAGCCCCGGGACAGAATACAATGAGCAGTTCTTC. Its protein is CASSPGTEYNEQFF.